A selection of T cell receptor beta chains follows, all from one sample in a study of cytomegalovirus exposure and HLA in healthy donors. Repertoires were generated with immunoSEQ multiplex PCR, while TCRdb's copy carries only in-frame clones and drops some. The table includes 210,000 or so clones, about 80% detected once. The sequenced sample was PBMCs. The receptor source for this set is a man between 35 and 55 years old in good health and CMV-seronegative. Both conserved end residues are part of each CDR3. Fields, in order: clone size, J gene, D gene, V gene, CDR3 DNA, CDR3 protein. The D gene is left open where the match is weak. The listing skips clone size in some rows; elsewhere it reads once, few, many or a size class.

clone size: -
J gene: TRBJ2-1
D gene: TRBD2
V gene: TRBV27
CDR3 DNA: TGTGCCAGCCGGGGCTTAGCGGGAGCTTTCAATGAGCAGTTCTTC
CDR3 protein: CASRGLAGAFNEQFF

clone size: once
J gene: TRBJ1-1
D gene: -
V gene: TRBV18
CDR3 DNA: TGTGCCAGCTCACCACTTGCGGACACTGAAGCTTTCTTT
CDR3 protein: CASSPLADTEAFF

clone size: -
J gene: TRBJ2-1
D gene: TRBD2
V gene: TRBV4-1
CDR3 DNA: TGCGCCAGCAGCCAAAAAGGGCTAGCGGGAGGGCCACCCTACAATGAGCAGTTCTTC
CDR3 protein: CASSQKGLAGGPPYNEQFF

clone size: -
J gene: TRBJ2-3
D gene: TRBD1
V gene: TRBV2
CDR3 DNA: TGTGCCAGCAGTGAAAGGGCCAGGGGGACCACAGATACGCAGTATTTT
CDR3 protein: CASSERARGTTDTQYF

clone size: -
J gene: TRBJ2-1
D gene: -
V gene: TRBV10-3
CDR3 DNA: TGTGCCATCAGTGAGGTGAGCCGGGAGACTGAGCAGTTCTTC
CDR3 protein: CAISEVSRETEQFF

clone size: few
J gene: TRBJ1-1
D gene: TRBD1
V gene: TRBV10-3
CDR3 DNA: TGTGCCATCAGCGGGACAGGGGGCAACACTGAAGCTTTCTTT
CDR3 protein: CAISGTGGNTEAFF

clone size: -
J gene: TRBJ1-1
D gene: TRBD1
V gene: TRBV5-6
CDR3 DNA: TGTGCCAGCAGCTTAAACAGGGGCCTAAACACTGAAGCTTTCTTT
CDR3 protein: CASSLNRGLNTEAFF

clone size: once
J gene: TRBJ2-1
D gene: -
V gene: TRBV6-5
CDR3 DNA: TGTGCCAGCAGTTACCCGGGGGGCGCGTCCTACAATGAGCAGTTCTTC
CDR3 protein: CASSYPGGASYNEQFF

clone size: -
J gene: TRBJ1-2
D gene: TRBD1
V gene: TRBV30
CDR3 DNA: TGTGCCTGGACAGGGGGGAACTATGGCTACACCTTC
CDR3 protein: CAWTGGNYGYTF

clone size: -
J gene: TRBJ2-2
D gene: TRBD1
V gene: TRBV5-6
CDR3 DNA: TGTGCCAGCAGCTTGACAGGGGTGCCCCTTTGGAACACCGGGGAGCTGTTTTTT
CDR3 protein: CASSLTGVPLWNTGELFF

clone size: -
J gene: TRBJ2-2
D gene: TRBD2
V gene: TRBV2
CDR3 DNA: TGTGCCATCCCGGCCGACGGGCGGGGGGGGCCGAACACCGGGGAGCTGTTTTTT
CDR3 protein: CAIPADGRGGPNTGELFF

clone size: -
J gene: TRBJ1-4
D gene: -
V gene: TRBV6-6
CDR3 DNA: TGTGCCAGCACCAAGGGAGGGGCAACCTTGGGAAAACTGTTTTTT
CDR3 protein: CASTKGGATLGKLFF

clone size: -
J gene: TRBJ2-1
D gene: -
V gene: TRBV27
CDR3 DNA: TGTGCCAGCAGCGTTTATAGCAGGGATAATGAGCAGTTCTTC
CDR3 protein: CASSVYSRDNEQFF

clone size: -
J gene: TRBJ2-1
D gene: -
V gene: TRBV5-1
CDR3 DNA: TGCGCCAGCAGCTTTGGAGCCCTTACCAATGAGCAGTTCTTC
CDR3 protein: CASSFGALTNEQFF

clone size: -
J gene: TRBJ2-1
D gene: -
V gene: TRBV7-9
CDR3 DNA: TGTGCCAGCAGCTCAACCCGAGGGAGCTACAATGAGCAGTTCTTC
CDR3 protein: CASSSTRGSYNEQFF

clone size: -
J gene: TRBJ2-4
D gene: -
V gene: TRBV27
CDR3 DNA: TGTGCCAGCGGGCCGGGGAAGACCGTTTCTAACATTCAGTACTTC
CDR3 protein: CASGPGKTVSNIQYF

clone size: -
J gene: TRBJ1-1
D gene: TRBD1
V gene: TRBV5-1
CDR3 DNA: TGCGCCAGCAGCCTAAGACAGGGCGCGAACACTGAAGCTTTCTTT
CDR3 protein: CASSLRQGANTEAFF